The T cell receptor (beta chain) under discussion was sequenced for a study of cytomegalovirus exposure and HLA in healthy donors. Of note for this clone: Its antigen is currently unknown.

The length of the CDR3 is 15 residues. Germline V lookup: CDR1 LGHNA, CDR2 YSLEER. V dropped 0 bases and J dropped 1 base, with 8 bases sitting between them. General study results and limits: Earlier findings revealed that most TCR beta V segments proved productive either about 87% or about 30% of the time. Later genetic work tied a missense DCLRE1C variant to beta-chain V and J trimming.

Vbeta (60) and Jbeta (13) primers were used in the PCR. The method was immunoSEQ multiplex PCR; TCRdb's version includes in-frame clones alone and lacks a portion of them. The data hold roughly 250,000 clones, with approximately 85% observed a single time. This chain links TRBV4-3 with TRBJ2-3; TRBD2 is a possible D gene (6 bases). The clonotype comes from a woman aged 40 to 50 in good health and CMV-seropositive. The sample taken for sequencing was PBMCs. The CDR3 DNA follows: TGCGCCAGCAGCCAAGAATCGGGGGGCACAGATACGCAGTATTTT. It is translated as CASSQESGGTDTQYF.